This TCR beta chain stems from a study of cytomegalovirus exposure and HLA in healthy donors. A multiplex PCR was run with 60 Vbeta primers and 13 Jbeta primers. The method was immunoSEQ multiplex PCR; TCRdb's version includes in-frame clones alone and lacks a portion of them. The sample has about 140,000 clones, 60% to 80% seen once. Study-wide results and caveats: Immune exposure information comprised only CMV serostatus.

This clone was seen only a few times. Its antigen is unknown. J lost 0 bases, V lost 6 bases, and 3 bases had no gene match. CDR3 length equals 15 residues. The germline V gene encodes CDR1 MDHEN and CDR2 SYDVKM. Sequencing input: PBMCs. The sequence derives from a male donor in good health and CMV-seronegative. The rearrangement links TRBV28 to TRBJ1-3; TRBD1 agrees at 9 bases. CDR3 residues: CASRPTGGSGNTIYF. CDR3 bases: TGTGCCAGCAGACCGACAGGGGGCTCTGGAAACACCATATATTTT.